This paragraph reports one T cell receptor beta chain. TCRdb re-called the 5' RACE reads and shows each CDR3 protein once, DNA omitted. This sample contains under 45,000 distinct CDR3 sequences. The sample originates from a study of monozygotic twins with inflammatory bowel disease. CDR1 is SGHTA, CDR2 FQGNSA, per germline. The CDR3 totals 15 residues. Source material: blood. The V and J genes are TRBV7-2 and TRBJ1-3. This sequence was found in a human donor with ulcerative colitis or Crohn's disease, or a healthy co-twin of an affected twin (not recorded which). The CDR3 loop is CASSLKPSSGNTIYF.